This TCR beta chain was recovered during a study of blood T cells in healthy people across ages. Germline loops: CDR1 SGHTA, CDR2 FQGNSA. V lost 2 bases and J lost 10; bases outside the gene matches: 9. CDR3 length equals 16 residues. On this clonotype: The antigen remains undetermined.

Then a second PCR, running roughly 7 to 11 cycles, was carried out with a sample-barcoded 5' primer and a J-beta primer mix. Carrying 12 random nucleotides, a template-switch adaptor labeled each individual cDNA molecule. TCRdb used MiXCR to reprocess the 5' RACE reads, holding one entry per CDR3 protein. Of 1.5 million to 2 million distinct CDR3 sequences listed, about 39% are singletons. Study results and limitations: Naive T cell percentage by flow cytometry tracked strongly with beta diversity.

In terms of origin and age, donors were healthy Caucasian individuals from Russia aged 6 to 90. Total RNA amounts of at least 6 micrograms were extracted per sample. This sequence originates from a human donor in good health. The sample was blood. This sequence joins TRBV7-2 and TRBJ2-1; 12 bases fit TRBD2. CDR3 loop: CASSLWELAGGKEQFF. The CDR3 DNA is TGTGCCAGCAGCTTATGGGAACTAGCGGGGGGAAAGGAGCAGTTCTTC.